One TCR beta chain is described in this entry. Its antigen remains unidentified. CDR1 is SGHDT, CDR2 YYEEEE, per germline. The trim removed 1 base at V and 0 bases at J, leaving 8 bases unmatched. The CDR3 consists of 17 residues. The donors, aged roughly 6 to 90, were healthy Caucasians from Russia. These data come from a study of blood T cells in healthy people across ages. Whole-study results and caveats: Diversity estimates drawn from one million T cells were deemed underestimates. Long-lived donors exceeded aged donors in naive CD4+ cells and diversity. While age rose, TCR beta diversity per million T cells dropped in a roughly linear way.

Alongside a J-beta primer mix, a sample-barcoded 5' primer served in a second PCR lasting 7 to 11 cycles. In TCRdb, the 5' RACE reads were re-called with MiXCR into one record per CDR3 protein. The table has approximately 1.5 million distinct CDR3 sequences, 30% to 40% seen once. V is TRBV5-6 and J is TRBJ2-3; 7 bases line up with TRBD1. This sequence originates from a woman aged 25 to 45 in good health. Sequencing input: blood. CDR3 DNA: TGTGCCAGCAGCTTGTCCGGGACAGTCACTAGCACAGATACGCAGTATTTT. Translating gives CASSLSGTVTSTDTQYF.